These 4 T cell receptor beta chains originate from one sample sequenced in a study of blood T cell repertoires in COVID-19. Libraries were prepared by immunoSEQ multiplex PCR; TCRdb keeps only in-frame clonotypes and omits some of them. The sample yields some 230,000 clones, about 81% seen once. The sample comprised peripheral blood. These receptors all stem from a woman of 80 years or more with COVID-19, enrolled during active disease.

The J gene is TRBJ2-1, the V gene TRBV18; 12 nucleotides line up with TRBD2. This CDR3 is built from 19 residues. The germline gives CDR1 KGHSH, CDR2 LQKENI. V gave up 3 bases and J gave up 0 bases; unmatched junction bases: 9. CDR3 bases: TGTGCCAGCTCACCTTCGGGACTAGCGGGTTTAAGCTCCTACAATGAGCAGTTCTTC. It translates to CASSPSGLAGLSSYNEQFF.

The chain joins TRBV18 to TRBJ1-1; D call uncertain. The CDR3 has 14 amino acids. V lost 2 bases to trimming and J lost 5 bases, with 12 bases between them. Germline V lookup: CDR1 KGHSH, CDR2 LQKENI. The CDR3: CASSPIDEGTEAFF. CDR3 in DNA: TGTGCCAGCTCACCAATCGACGAGGGAACTGAAGCTTTCTTT.

V is TRBV7-9 and J is TRBJ1-1; 7 bases agree with TRBD1. The CDR3 has 16 amino acids. The J segment lost 0 bases and the V segment lost 3 bases, leaving 7 bases of the junction unmatched. Germline V gene lookup returns CDR1 SEHNR and CDR2 FQNEAQ (reference sequence). CDR3 in DNA: TGTGCCAGCAGCTTTCGGACAGGCGGGGTGAACACTGAAGCTTTCTTT. Protein sequence: CASSFRTGGVNTEAFF.

CDR3 protein: CASRGPGEKLFF. The CDR3 DNA sequence: TGTGCCAGCAGGGGGCCAGGGGAAAAACTGTTTTTT. J is TRBJ1-4 and V is TRBV19, with 8 bases identical to TRBD1. Germline-derived CDR1 and CDR2 are LNHDA and SQIVND (reference sequence). V trimming: 9 bases; J trimming: 8 bases; junction bases outside the gene matches: 5. The CDR3 consists of 12 residues.